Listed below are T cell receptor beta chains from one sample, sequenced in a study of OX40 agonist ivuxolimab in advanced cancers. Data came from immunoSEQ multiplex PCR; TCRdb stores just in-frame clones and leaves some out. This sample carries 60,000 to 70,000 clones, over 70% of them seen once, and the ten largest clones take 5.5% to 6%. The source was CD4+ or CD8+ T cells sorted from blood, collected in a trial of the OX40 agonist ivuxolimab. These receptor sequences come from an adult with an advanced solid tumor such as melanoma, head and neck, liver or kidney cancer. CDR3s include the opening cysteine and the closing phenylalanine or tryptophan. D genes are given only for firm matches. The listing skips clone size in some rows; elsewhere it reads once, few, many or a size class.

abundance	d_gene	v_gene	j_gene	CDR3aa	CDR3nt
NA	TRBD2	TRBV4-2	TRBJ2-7	CASSHGTSGYYEQYF	TGTGCCAGCAGCCATGGGACTAGCGGCTACTACGAGCAGTACTTC
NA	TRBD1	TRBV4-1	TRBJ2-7	CASTAQFRDRSYEQYF	TGCGCCAGCACCGCGCAGTTTAGGGACAGATCCTACGAGCAGTACTTC
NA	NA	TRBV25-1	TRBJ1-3	CASSDWGSIQSRNTIYF	TGTGCCAGCAGTGATTGGGGATCCATTCAGTCTCGGAACACCATATATTTT
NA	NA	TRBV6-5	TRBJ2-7	CASSYGRGPYEQYF	TGTGCCAGCAGTTACGGCAGGGGCCCCTACGAGCAGTACTTC
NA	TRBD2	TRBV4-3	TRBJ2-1	CASSQGGTRPNEQFF	TGCGCCAGCAGCCAAGGGGGGACTAGGCCCAATGAGCAGTTCTTC
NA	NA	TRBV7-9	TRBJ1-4	CASSLRRLGNEKLFF	TGTGCCAGCAGCTTAAGGCGGCTCGGTAATGAAAAACTGTTTTTT
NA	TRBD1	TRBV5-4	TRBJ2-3	CASSTITTGPVDTQYF	TGTGCCAGCAGCACCATAACGACAGGGCCCGTAGATACGCAGTATTTT
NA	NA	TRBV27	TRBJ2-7	CASSTTSGHSYEQYF	TGTGCCAGCAGCACCACTTCGGGACACTCCTACGAGCAGTACTTC
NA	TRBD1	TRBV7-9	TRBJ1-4	CASSSGQGGEKLFF	TGTGCCAGCAGCTCGGGACAGGGTGGTGAAAAACTGTTTTTT
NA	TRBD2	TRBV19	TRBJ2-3	CASSIDRERLAGNTDTQYF	TGTGCCAGTAGTATAGATCGGGAGAGACTAGCGGGAAACACAGATACGCAGTATTTT
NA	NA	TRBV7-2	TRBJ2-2	CASSAQGLDTGELFF	TGTGCCAGCAGCGCACAGGGATTGGACACCGGGGAGCTGTTTTTT
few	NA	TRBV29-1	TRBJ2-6	CSVDTSSGANVLTF	TGCAGCGTTGACACAAGCTCTGGGGCCAACGTCCTGACTTTC
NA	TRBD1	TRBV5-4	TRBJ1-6	CASSPSSGQGNSPLHF	TGTGCCAGCAGCCCGAGCTCCGGACAGGGTAATTCACCCCTCCACTTT
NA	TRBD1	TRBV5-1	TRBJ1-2	CASSLGLRDRRDYGYTF	TGCGCCAGCAGCCTGGGCCTGAGGGACAGGCGAGACTATGGCTACACCTTC
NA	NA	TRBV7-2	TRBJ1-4	CASSRSGVTNEKLFF	TGTGCCAGCAGCAGATCAGGGGTAACTAATGAAAAACTGTTTTTT
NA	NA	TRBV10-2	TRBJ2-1	CASRGSRAISNEQFF	TGCGCCAGCAGAGGGTCCAGGGCGATTTCCAATGAGCAGTTCTTC
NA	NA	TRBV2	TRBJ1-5	CASRAAGGNSNQPQHF	TGTGCCAGCAGGGCAGCGGGGGGTAATAGCAATCAGCCCCAGCATTTT
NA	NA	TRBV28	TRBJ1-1	CASRGANTEAFF	TGTGCCAGCAGGGGGGCTAACACTGAAGCTTTCTTT
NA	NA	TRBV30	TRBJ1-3	CAWKGRCGNTIYF	TGTGCCTGGAAGGGACGATGCGGAAACACCATATATTTT
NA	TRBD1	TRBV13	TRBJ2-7	CASSTLGGQASYEQYF	TGTGCCAGCAGCACCCTCGGGGGACAGGCCTCCTACGAGCAGTACTTC
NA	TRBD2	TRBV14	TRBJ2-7	CASSRTSGSLMGEQYF	TGTGCCAGCAGTCGGACTAGCGGAAGCCTTATGGGCGAGCAGTACTTC
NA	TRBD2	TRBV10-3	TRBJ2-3	CAISDLAGGSTDTQYF	TGTGCCATCAGTGATTTAGCGGGAGGCAGCACAGATACGCAGTATTTT
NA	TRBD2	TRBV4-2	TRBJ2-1	CASSQPGTRNNEQFF	TGTGCCAGCAGCCAACCCGGGACTAGAAACAATGAGCAGTTCTTC
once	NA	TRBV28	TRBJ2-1	CASSFDWEYNEQFF	TGTGCCAGCAGTTTCGACTGGGAGTACAATGAGCAGTTCTTC
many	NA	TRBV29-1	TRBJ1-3	CSASSGARGVSGNTIYF	TGCAGCGCCTCATCCGGGGCCCGGGGTGTGTCTGGAAACACCATATATTTT
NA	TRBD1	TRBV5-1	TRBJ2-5	CASSHGQGGETQYF	TGCGCCAGCAGCCATGGACAGGGGGGAGAGACCCAGTACTTC
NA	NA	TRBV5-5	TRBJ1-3	CASSLGWDGNTIYF	TGTGCCAGCAGCTTGGGTTGGGACGGAAACACCATATATTTT
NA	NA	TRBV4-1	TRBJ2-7	CASSHRAGSHEQYF	TGCGCCAGCAGCCACAGGGCCGGGTCCCACGAGCAGTACTTC
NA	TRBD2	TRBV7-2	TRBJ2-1	CASSPSLGTSEQFF	TGTGCCAGCAGCCCGTCTTTGGGGACTAGTGAGCAGTTCTTC
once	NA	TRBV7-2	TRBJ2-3	CASSPRQVTDTQYF	TGTGCCAGCAGCCCTAGACAGGTTACAGATACGCAGTATTTT
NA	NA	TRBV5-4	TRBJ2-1	CAIAPIPHLLDEQFF	TGTGCCATTGCACCGATCCCCCATCTATTAGATGAGCAGTTCTTC
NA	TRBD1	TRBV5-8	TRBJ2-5	CASTYRGTGGETQYF	TGTGCCAGCACCTACCGCGGGACAGGGGGAGAGACCCAGTACTTC
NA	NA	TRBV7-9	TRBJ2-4	CASSSPRGGRENIQYF	TGTGCCAGCAGCTCCCCCCGTGGTGGGAGAGAAAACATTCAGTACTTC
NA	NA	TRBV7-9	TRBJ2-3	CASSLWDQSTDTQYF	TGTGCCAGCAGCTTATGGGACCAGAGCACAGATACGCAGTATTTT
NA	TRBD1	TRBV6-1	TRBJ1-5	CASSGTGEGQPQHF	TGTGCCAGCAGTGGTACAGGGGAGGGTCAGCCCCAGCATTTT
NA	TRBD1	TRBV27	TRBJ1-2	CASSLNQGARVGYTF	TGTGCCAGCAGTTTAAATCAGGGGGCGAGGGTTGGCTACACCTTC
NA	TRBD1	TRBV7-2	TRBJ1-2	CASSSRGGGEGSNYGYTF	TGTGCCAGCAGCTCCCGCGGAGGGGGCGAGGGTTCTAACTATGGCTACACCTTC
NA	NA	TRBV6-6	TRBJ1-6	CASSGANSPLHF	TGTGCCAGCAGTGGGGCCAATTCACCCCTCCACTTT
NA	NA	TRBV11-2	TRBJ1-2	CASSSSPNYGYTF	TGTGCCAGCAGCTCCAGCCCCAACTATGGCTACACCTTC
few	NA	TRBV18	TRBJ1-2	CASSPNDYGYTF	TGTGCCAGCTCACCAAATGACTATGGCTACACCTTC
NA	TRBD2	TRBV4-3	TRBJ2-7	CASSTVAGASYEQYF	TGCGCCAGCAGCACGGTAGCGGGAGCGTCCTACGAGCAGTACTTC
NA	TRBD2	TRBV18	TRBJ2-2	CASSQDPRLGGGRHTGELFF	TGTGCCAGCTCACAGGATCCCCGACTGGGCGGGGGGCGACACACCGGGGAGCTGTTTTTT
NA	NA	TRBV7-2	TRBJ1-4	CASSQLVGATNEKLFF	TGTGCCAGCAGCCAACTCGTAGGGGCAACTAATGAAAAACTGTTTTTT
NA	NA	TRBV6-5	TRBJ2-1	CASSYPTNEQFF	TGTGCCAGCAGTTACCCGACAAATGAGCAGTTCTTC
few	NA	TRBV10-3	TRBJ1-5	CAISGQSSQPQHF	TGTGCCATCAGTGGACAGAGTTCACAGCCCCAGCATTTT
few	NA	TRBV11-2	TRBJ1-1	CASMTSNTEAFF	TGTGCCAGCATGACATCGAACACTGAAGCTTTCTTT
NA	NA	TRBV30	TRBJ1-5	CAWSVRGLYSNQPQHF	TGTGCCTGGAGTGTACGAGGACTCTATAGCAATCAGCCCCAGCATTTT
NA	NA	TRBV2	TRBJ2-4	CASSEKVVTSKNIQYF	TGTGCCAGCAGTGAAAAGGTGGTGACTAGCAAAAACATTCAGTACTTC
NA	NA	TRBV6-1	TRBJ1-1	CASSWGQNTEAFF	TGTGCCAGCAGTTGGGGACAGAACACTGAAGCTTTCTTT
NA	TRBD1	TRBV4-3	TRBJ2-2	CASSQGAGTANTGELFF	TGCGCCAGCAGCCAAGGAGCAGGGACAGCGAACACCGGGGAGCTGTTTTTT
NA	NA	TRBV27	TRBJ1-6	CASSLKGSGSPLHF	TGTGCCAGCAGTTTAAAGGGTTCCGGTTCACCCCTCCACTTT
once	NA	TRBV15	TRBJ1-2	CATSRGGGYGYTF	TGTGCCACCAGCAGAGGTGGGGGCTATGGCTACACCTTC
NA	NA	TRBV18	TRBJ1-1	CASSPSRGNTEAFF	TGTGCCAGCTCACCTAGTCGGGGGAACACTGAAGCTTTCTTT
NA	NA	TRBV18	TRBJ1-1	CASSPPLTGYGTEAFF	TGTGCCAGCTCACCACCCCTAACAGGGTATGGCACTGAAGCTTTCTTT
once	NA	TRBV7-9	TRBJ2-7	CATSPGLDEQYF	TGTGCCACATCGCCGGGACTGGACGAGCAGTACTTC
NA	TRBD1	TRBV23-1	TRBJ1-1	CASMGTGGTEAFF	TGCGCCAGCATGGGGACAGGGGGAACTGAAGCTTTCTTT
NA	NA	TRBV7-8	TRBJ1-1	CASSSPPDGSAEAFF	TGTGCCAGCAGCTCGCCACCGGACGGGAGCGCTGAAGCTTTCTTT
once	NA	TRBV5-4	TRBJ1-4	CAGGENEKLFF	TGTGCTGGGGGGGAAAATGAAAAACTGTTTTTT